This T cell receptor beta chain was recovered during a study of OX40 agonist ivuxolimab in advanced cancers. Looking at the study overall: Ivuxolimab was an agonistic, fully human IgG2 monoclonal antibody directed against OX40 (CD134), a costimulatory receptor. Intravenous ivuxolimab was administered to patients every 2 weeks at six dose levels: 0.01, 0.1, 0.3, 1.5, 3 and 10 mg/kg. Of the approximately 50 patients in dose escalation, some 19 had hepatocellular carcinoma, some 15 had melanoma, 9 had renal cell carcinoma and 9 had head and neck cancer. The dose-escalation cohort was 82.7% male with a mean age of about 60 years, ranging from roughly 23 to 79. Patients were allowed to have had prior anti-PD-1, anti-PD-L1 or anti-CTLA-4 therapy, and approximately 40% of the dose-escalation patients had been treated with checkpoint inhibitors. Three dose-escalation patients achieved partial responses, one with hepatocellular carcinoma and two with cutaneous melanoma. Peripheral TCRbeta sequencing aimed to test whether ivuxolimab altered TCR sequence diversity and caused clonal T-cell expansion. The monotherapy dose-escalation portion (N ≈ 57 patients) of the phase I ivuxolimab trial is reported in the paper.

The trial excluded patients who had a history of autoimmune disease or who were on systemic immunosuppression. In every dose cohort, peripheral blood was drawn for TCR sequencing at baseline, cycle 4 day 1, and cycle 7 day 1. The samples were drawn from a first-in-human, open-label, multicenter phase I dose-escalation trial of ivuxolimab. The trial enrolled adults with locally advanced or metastatic head and neck squamous cell, hepatocellular, melanoma or renal cell carcinoma. CD4+ and CD8+ T cells were sorted separately from peripheral blood before TCR sequencing. Paper-wide results and their limitations: At doses of 0.1 to 3.0 mg/kg, clonal expansion of both CD4+ and CD8+ blood T cells was observed from baseline to week 6. The antigen specificity of the peripheral T cells that underwent clonal expansion was not determined. In the 0.1-3.0 mg/kg groups, partial responders had among the lowest normalized peripheral clonal expansion, particularly in CD8+ T cells. On average, CD8+ T cells showed more expanded clones than CD4+ T cells after ivuxolimab. Low levels of normalized T-cell clonal expansion were also seen in some patients who did not respond.

Notes on this clone: Its antigen has not been determined. The record has no base qualities; no much larger clone is one base away.

Genomic DNA was extracted from sorted cells for sequencing of the TCRbeta CDR3 region. TCRbeta CDR3 regions were sequenced using the immunoSEQ Assay. TCRdb retrieved this table from immuneACCESS and kept in-frame rearrangements only. Not all clones are present; in checked studies, unresolved V genes account for under half, and no reason is known for the remainder. The sample table contains tens of thousands of clones; only one count was recorded for roughly three quarters of them. The ten biggest clones cover over 1% of the sample. The receptor's source is an adult with an advanced solid tumor such as melanoma, head and neck, liver or kidney cancer. The sequenced sample was CD4+ or CD8+ T cells sorted from blood, obtained in a trial of the OX40 agonist ivuxolimab.

The DNA is TGTGCCAGCAGCTTAGTTGGTCCCCCAGATACGCAGTATTTT. This codes for CASSLVGPPDTQYF. The chain uses TRBV7-3 and TRBJ2-3, with no confidently assigned D gene. There are 14 amino acids in the CDR3, from cysteine to phenylalanine inclusive. The read is trimmed to its CDR3 DNA, 42 bases read in frame from base 1. Reading the germline V gene gives CDR1 SGHTA and CDR2 FQGTGA. The V and J ends are trimmed by 2 bases and 4 bases, leaving 10 bases between them. The reference TRBV7-3 and TRBJ2-3 proteins fill in what lies around the CDR3, so the full variable domain reads GAGVSQTPSNKVTEKGKYVELRCDPISGHTALYWYRQSLGQGPEFLIYFQGTGAADDSGLPNDRFFAVRPEGSVSTLKIQRTERGDSAVYLCASSLVGPPDTQYFGPGTRLTVL.